This is a list of T cell receptor beta chains from one sample in a study of T cells in Graves' hyperthyroidism and ophthalmopathy. TCRdb fed the multiplex PCR reads into MiXCR, producing one record per CDR3 protein. The table records around 340,000 distinct CDR3 sequences, 15% to 20% of them present only once. Sample: blood. All receptors come from a woman aged 40 to 49 with Graves' ophthalmopathy. CDR3s include the opening cysteine and the closing phenylalanine or tryptophan. D genes are given only for firm matches. The size of a clone is reported for some rows only, either as once, few or many, or as a class for expanded clones.

clone size	V gene	J gene	D gene	CDR3 DNA	CDR3 protein
many	TRBV20-1	TRBJ2-7	NA	TGCAGTGCTAGGGCAGGGACGGCCTACGAGCAGTACTTC	CSARAGTAYEQYF
many	TRBV27	TRBJ1-2	TRBD1	TGTGCCAGCAGTGCTCGACAGGGTAGCTCCTATGGCTACACCTTC	CASSARQGSSYGYTF
many	TRBV20-1	TRBJ2-3	TRBD2	TGCAGTGCCCAAGGGACTAGCGGGAGGGCGTGGGATACGCAGTATTTT	CSAQGTSGRAWDTQYF
many	TRBV5-1	TRBJ2-7	TRBD1	TGCGCCAGTTCGGGACAGGGCCTCCACGAGCAGTACTTC	CASSGQGLHEQYF
many	TRBV6-1	TRBJ2-5	NA	TGTGCCAGCTCACGACGGGGGTTGGGGACCCAGTACTTC	CASSRRGLGTQYF
many	TRBV5-1	TRBJ1-2	NA	TGCGCCAGCAGCCGGGCCCCCTCTAACTATGGCTACACCTTC	CASSRAPSNYGYTF
NA	TRBV4-3	TRBJ1-1	TRBD1	TGCGCCAGCAGCCATTATAGCACCGGGACAGGGACCTCGGCTTTCTTT	CASSHYSTGTGTSAFF
many	TRBV4-1	TRBJ1-2	NA	TGCGCCAGCAGCCAAGATCCCAGCTATGGCTACACCTTC	CASSQDPSYGYTF
NA	TRBV7-1	TRBJ2-2	NA	TGTGCCAGCAGCATCACCGGGACAGGGCCCGGGACTAGCTTCACCGGGGAGCTGTTTTTT	CASSITGTGPGTSFTGELFF
many	TRBV7-2	TRBJ1-1	TRBD1	TGTGCCAGCAGCACGGGACAGGGGGAGGCGAACACTGAAGCTTTCTTT	CASSTGQGEANTEAFF
many	TRBV11-2	TRBJ2-7	NA	TGTGCCAGCAGCCCCGGGTCGGGTTCAGCCTACGAGCAGTACTTC	CASSPGSGSAYEQYF
many	TRBV13	TRBJ1-1	TRBD1	TGTGCCAGCAGGACACGGGACAGGGGGTTTCAGAACACTGAAGCTTTCTTT	CASRTRDRGFQNTEAFF
many	TRBV4-3	TRBJ1-2	TRBD1	TGCGCCAGCAGCCCCCCCGGGACAGGGATTTATGGCTACACCTTC	CASSPPGTGIYGYTF
many	TRBV15	TRBJ1-1	NA	TGTGCCACCAGCAGAAGAGTTCGGAACACTGAAGCTTTCTTT	CATSRRVRNTEAFF
many	TRBV7-9	TRBJ1-5	NA	TGTGCCAGCAGCTCGTACGGGGATCAGCCCCAGCATTTT	CASSSYGDQPQHF
many	TRBV6-2/TRBV6-3	TRBJ2-7	TRBD2	TGTGCCAGCAGAAGACTAGCGGGAGTCTGGGAGCAGTACTTC	CASRRLAGVWEQYF
many	TRBV28	TRBJ1-2	NA	TGTGCCAGCAGTACCCGTCTGGCAGGCCGCGGCTACACCTTC	CASSTRLAGRGYTF
many	TRBV12-3/TRBV12-4	TRBJ2-5	NA	TGTGCCAGCAGTTCTCAAGCTAGGAGGGAGACCCAGTACTTC	CASSSQARRETQYF
NA	TRBV3-1	TRBJ1-5	TRBD1	TGTGCCAGCAGCCAAGGGTTACAGGGGAATCGGCCCCAGCATTTT	CASSQGLQGNRPQHF
NA	TRBV27	TRBJ2-5	TRBD1	TGTGCCAGCAGGGACAGGGGTTACGAGACCCAGTACTTC	CASRDRGYETQYF
many	TRBV14	TRBJ2-2	NA	TGTGCCAGCAGCCAAGCACAGCACGGGGAGCTGTTTTTT	CASSQAQHGELFF
many	TRBV27	TRBJ1-2	NA	TGTGCCAGCAGACACGGACAGTTCGAGGTTGATGGCTACACCTTC	CASRHGQFEVDGYTF
many	TRBV12-5	TRBJ1-2	NA	TGTGCTAGTGGTTTGGTACAACGGAGAGGCAACTATGGCTACACCTTC	CASGLVQRRGNYGYTF
many	TRBV7-9	TRBJ2-7	TRBD2	TGTGCCAGCAGCTTAATGGCGGGAGGGGCGTACGAGCAGTACTTC	CASSLMAGGAYEQYF
many	TRBV27	TRBJ1-5	NA	TGTGCCAGCAACCGGACCTATAATCAGCCCCAGCATTTT	CASNRTYNQPQHF
NA	TRBV6-5	TRBJ2-6	NA	TGTGCCAGCAGTTTTACTCGTACGGGAATTGGGGCCAACGTCCTGACTTTC	CASSFTRTGIGANVLTF
few	TRBV30	TRBJ2-1	NA	TGTGCCTGGAGGTTCATTGGTTCCTACAATGAGCAGTTCTTC	CAWRFIGSYNEQFF
many	TRBV28	TRBJ2-5	NA	TGTGCCAGCAGACCCAGGACACTTCAAGAGACCCAGTACTTC	CASRPRTLQETQYF
NA	TRBV28	TRBJ2-7	NA	TGTGCCAGCAACCCGAGACAATACGAGCAGTCCTTC	CASNPRQYEQSF
many	TRBV27	TRBJ2-7	NA	TGTGCCAGCAGTTTACATCCCAAGACAGAAACCTACGAGCAGTACTTC	CASSLHPKTETYEQYF
many	TRBV29-1	TRBJ1-1	NA	TGCAGCGTTGTCAACACTGAAGCTTTCTTT	CSVVNTEAFF
NA	TRBV29-1	TRBJ2-7	TRBD2	TGCAGCGTTCGGGGACTACAATACGAGCAGTACTTC	CSVRGLQYEQYF
many	TRBV28	TRBJ2-7	NA	TGTGCCAGCAGTTTCTTGGGCAGCTCCTACGAGCAGTACTTC	CASSFLGSSYEQYF
many	TRBV11-2	TRBJ2-2	NA	TGTGCCAGCAGCTTGGAGGGGGCCGGGGAGCTGTTTTTT	CASSLEGAGELFF
many	TRBV20-1	TRBJ2-2	NA	TGCAGTGCCTCTCTTCAGGGGAATCCCGGGGAGCTGTTTTTT	CSASLQGNPGELFF
few	TRBV6-1	TRBJ2-6	NA	TGTGCCAGCAGTGAATTCGGGCAGGGCCGCTCTGGGGCCAACGTCCTGACTTTC	CASSEFGQGRSGANVLTF
NA	TRBV11-2	TRBJ2-5	NA	TGTGCCAGCAGCTCCCGTAGCGGATTCCAAGAGACCCAGTACTTC	CASSSRSGFQETQYF
many	TRBV5-4	TRBJ2-7	NA	TGTGCCAGCAGCAATATCGGACTCGCGCTCTCCTACGAGCAGTACTTC	CASSNIGLALSYEQYF
NA	TRBV2	TRBJ2-7	NA	TGTGCCAGCAGTGGTTCCCTGTGCAGGTTCGGCTTCGAGCAGTCCTTC	CASSGSLCRFGFEQSF
many	TRBV2	TRBJ2-7	TRBD2	TGTGCCAGCAGTGATCTACGACTAGCGGGTTTCTCCTACGAGCAGTACTTC	CASSDLRLAGFSYEQYF
few	TRBV6-5	TRBJ2-7	NA	TGTGCCAGCGGACCCGCGGCCGGCGAGCAGTACTTC	CASGPAAGEQYF
many	TRBV20-1	TRBJ2-2	NA	TGCAGTGCTAGCCGCACGCCCGGGGAGCTGTTTTTT	CSASRTPGELFF
many	TRBV10-3	TRBJ1-2	TRBD1	TGTGCCACGTACAAGCCAGGGGGCAGCTATGGCTACACCTTC	CATYKPGGSYGYTF
NA	TRBV6-2/TRBV6-3	TRBJ2-5	NA	TGTGCCAGCAGTCAACCCAGGGCCTCAGGACAAGAGACCCAGTACTTC	CASSQPRASGQETQYF
many	TRBV18	TRBJ1-5	TRBD1	TGTGCCAGCTCACCACCGGGGACAGATAGCAATCAGCCCCAGCATTTT	CASSPPGTDSNQPQHF
many	TRBV12-3/TRBV12-4	TRBJ2-7	TRBD1	TGTGCCAGCACTAGACAGGGCCTTCTCGAGCAGTACTTC	CASTRQGLLEQYF
many	TRBV5-1	TRBJ1-1	NA	TGCGCCAGCAGCGTCGGGGGGATCGGGAACACTGAAGCTTTCTTT	CASSVGGIGNTEAFF
many	TRBV12-3/TRBV12-4	TRBJ2-7	NA	TGTGCCAGCAGTTGGGGACGAGCGAATGTACCCTACGAGCAGTACTTC	CASSWGRANVPYEQYF
few	TRBV4-3	TRBJ2-5	NA	TGCGCCAGCAGCCAAGAACACGGGGGGACCCAGTACTTC	CASSQEHGGTQYF
few	TRBV13	TRBJ1-2	NA	TGTGCCAGCAGCTTAGGCCGGACAGCAAACCCTAGCTATGGCTACACCTTC	CASSLGRTANPSYGYTF
NA	TRBV6-1	TRBJ1-2	NA	TGTGCCAGCAGGATGGACGTAACAAACCTCTATGGCTACATCTTC	CASRMDVTNLYGYIF
NA	TRBV28	TRBJ2-5	NA	TGTGCCAGCAAAATGGGAGGAGGAGAGACCCAGTACTTC	CASKMGGGETQYF
many	TRBV30	TRBJ2-5	TRBD2	TGTGCCTGGAGTGTACTAGCGGGAGAGACCCAGTACTTC	CAWSVLAGETQYF
many	TRBV7-9	TRBJ1-1	NA	TGTGCCAGCAGCATCAAGACAGTCGACACTGAAGCTTTCTTT	CASSIKTVDTEAFF
many	TRBV11-1	TRBJ2-7	TRBD2	TGTGCCAGCAGCTCCCAAACCCGGACTAGCGGGAGAGTGTACGAGCAGTACTTC	CASSSQTRTSGRVYEQYF
NA	TRBV7-2	TRBJ2-7	TRBD1	TGTGCCAGCAGCACCCGACAGGGGATAGTCGAGCAGTACTTC	CASSTRQGIVEQYF
many	TRBV12-3/TRBV12-4	TRBJ2-5	TRBD2	TGTGCCAGCCTTCGGGGAGGGGTAAAAGAGACCCAGTACTTC	CASLRGGVKETQYF